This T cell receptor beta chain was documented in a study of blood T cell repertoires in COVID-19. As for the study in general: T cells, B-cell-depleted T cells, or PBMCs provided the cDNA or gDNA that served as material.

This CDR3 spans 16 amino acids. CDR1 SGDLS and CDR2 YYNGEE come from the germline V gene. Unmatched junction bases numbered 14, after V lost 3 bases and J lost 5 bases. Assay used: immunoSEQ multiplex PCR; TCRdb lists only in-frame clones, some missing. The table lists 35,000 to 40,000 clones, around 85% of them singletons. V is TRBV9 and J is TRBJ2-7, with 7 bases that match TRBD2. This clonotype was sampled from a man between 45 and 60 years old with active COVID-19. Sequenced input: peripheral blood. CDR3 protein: CASSARIGLGLNEQYF. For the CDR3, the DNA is TGTGCCAGCAGCGCGCGTATAGGACTAGGGTTGAACGAGCAGTACTTC.